The rows below give T cell receptor beta chains drawn from one sample of a study of T cells in narcolepsy. Method: immunoSEQ multiplex PCR; TCRdb's copy keeps in-frame clones and lacks some. The repertoire holds about 32,000 clones, with around 79% as singletons. Sample: memory (CD45RA-) CD4+ T cells from blood. The origin of the receptors is a human donor in good health. The CDR3 runs from the conserved cysteine through the conserved F or W. Each record gives: D gene, J gene, V gene, clone size, CDR3 DNA, CDR3 protein. D genes are given only for firm matches. Not every row has a clone size; where given, it reads once, few, many or a size class.

D gene: TRBD2
J gene: TRBJ2-5
V gene: TRBV10-1
clone size: NA
CDR3 DNA: TGCGCCAGCAGTGGACGTTTGGGACTAGCGGCCCAAGAGACCCAGTACTTC
CDR3 protein: CASSGRLGLAAQETQYF

D gene: NA
J gene: TRBJ2-3
V gene: TRBV19
clone size: NA
CDR3 DNA: TGTGCCAGTTGTCCCGACAGGTCTGGGGGGACAGATACGCAGTATTTT
CDR3 protein: CASCPDRSGGTDTQYF

D gene: TRBD2
J gene: TRBJ2-1
V gene: TRBV5-1
clone size: NA
CDR3 DNA: TGCGCCAGCAGCCTGAATTCCGGGACTAGCGGGAGGGACAATGAGCAGTTCTTC
CDR3 protein: CASSLNSGTSGRDNEQFF

D gene: TRBD1
J gene: TRBJ2-7
V gene: TRBV30
clone size: NA
CDR3 DNA: TGTGCCTGGAGTCGACAGGGTGGATTCTACGAGCAGTACTTC
CDR3 protein: CAWSRQGGFYEQYF

D gene: NA
J gene: TRBJ1-3
V gene: TRBV5-1
clone size: NA
CDR3 DNA: TGCGCCAGCAGCTTGGGGGACGGTGGCAACTCTGGAAACACCATATATTTT
CDR3 protein: CASSLGDGGNSGNTIYF

D gene: NA
J gene: TRBJ1-2
V gene: TRBV11-2
clone size: NA
CDR3 DNA: TGTGCCAGCAGCTTATCAGGAGGGGTTTGGAACTATGGCTACACCTTC
CDR3 protein: CASSLSGGVWNYGYTF

D gene: NA
J gene: TRBJ1-2
V gene: TRBV14
clone size: NA
CDR3 DNA: TGTGCCAGCAGCCAACGGCCCTGGGGTGGCTACACCTTC
CDR3 protein: CASSQRPWGGYTF

D gene: NA
J gene: TRBJ1-2
V gene: TRBV6-6
clone size: NA
CDR3 DNA: TGTGCCAGCAGTTATCCCGCGGGGGCAACCTATGGCTACACCTTC
CDR3 protein: CASSYPAGATYGYTF

D gene: NA
J gene: TRBJ2-1
V gene: TRBV6-1
clone size: NA
CDR3 DNA: TGTGCCAGCAGCACAGGAAAAGTGAAAAATGAGCAGTTCTTC
CDR3 protein: CASSTGKVKNEQFF

D gene: NA
J gene: TRBJ2-7
V gene: TRBV5-5
clone size: NA
CDR3 DNA: TGTGCCAGCAGCTTGGGGCTACAGAATCTCTACGAGCAGTACTTC
CDR3 protein: CASSLGLQNLYEQYF

D gene: NA
J gene: TRBJ2-5
V gene: TRBV19
clone size: NA
CDR3 DNA: TGTGCCAGTAGCAAGGGACCCCTCGGGACCCAGTACTTC
CDR3 protein: CASSKGPLGTQYF

D gene: NA
J gene: TRBJ2-2
V gene: TRBV19
clone size: NA
CDR3 DNA: TGTGCCAGTTCGCCGATGGGAGACACCGGGGAGCTGTTTTTT
CDR3 protein: CASSPMGDTGELFF

D gene: TRBD1
J gene: TRBJ2-7
V gene: TRBV2
clone size: NA
CDR3 DNA: TGTGCCAGCAGTGAAAGGCAGGGGGTCTACGAGCAGTACTTC
CDR3 protein: CASSERQGVYEQYF

D gene: NA
J gene: TRBJ2-7
V gene: TRBV4-2
clone size: NA
CDR3 DNA: TGTGCCAGCAGCCCTAGGGGGGGTCCCTACGAGCAGTACTTC
CDR3 protein: CASSPRGGPYEQYF

D gene: TRBD2
J gene: TRBJ2-7
V gene: TRBV6-1
clone size: NA
CDR3 DNA: TGTGCCAGCATTGCAGCGGGAGTTCGCTACGAGCAGTACTTC
CDR3 protein: CASIAAGVRYEQYF

D gene: TRBD2
J gene: TRBJ2-3
V gene: TRBV19
clone size: NA
CDR3 DNA: TGTGCCAGTGCCATCGGACTAGCGGGCACAGATACGCAGTATTTT
CDR3 protein: CASAIGLAGTDTQYF

D gene: TRBD1
J gene: TRBJ1-5
V gene: TRBV7-8
clone size: NA
CDR3 DNA: TGTGCCAGCAGCCGGGACAGGGGCAATCAGCCCCAGCATTTT
CDR3 protein: CASSRDRGNQPQHF

D gene: NA
J gene: TRBJ1-4
V gene: TRBV11-3
clone size: NA
CDR3 DNA: TGTGCCAGCAGCTTAGTCGACAGTCCCGAAAAACTGTTTTTT
CDR3 protein: CASSLVDSPEKLFF

D gene: TRBD2
J gene: TRBJ2-1
V gene: TRBV7-9
clone size: NA
CDR3 DNA: TGTGCCAGCAGCCCCTGGGTGGGGACTAGCTCCTACAATGAGCAGTTCTTC
CDR3 protein: CASSPWVGTSSYNEQFF

D gene: NA
J gene: TRBJ1-5
V gene: TRBV7-2
clone size: NA
CDR3 DNA: TGTGCCAGCAGCTTAGCCACAGGGAGCAATCAGCCCCAGCATTTT
CDR3 protein: CASSLATGSNQPQHF

D gene: NA
J gene: TRBJ2-3
V gene: TRBV15
clone size: NA
CDR3 DNA: TGTGCCACCAGCCCACGGCCGCACACAGATACGCAGTATTTT
CDR3 protein: CATSPRPHTDTQYF

D gene: NA
J gene: TRBJ1-1
V gene: TRBV10-1
clone size: few
CDR3 DNA: TGCGCCAGCAGTCCCGGATCGGATGAAGCTTTCTTT
CDR3 protein: CASSPGSDEAFF

D gene: TRBD1
J gene: TRBJ1-5
V gene: TRBV27
clone size: NA
CDR3 DNA: TGTGCCAGCAGTCGGACAGGGGGCAATCAGCCCCAGCATTTT
CDR3 protein: CASSRTGGNQPQHF

D gene: NA
J gene: TRBJ2-1
V gene: TRBV29-1
clone size: once
CDR3 DNA: TGCAGCGTTCATAAATACCCCTCCTACAATGAGCAGTTCTTC
CDR3 protein: CSVHKYPSYNEQFF

D gene: NA
J gene: TRBJ1-2
V gene: TRBV14
clone size: NA
CDR3 DNA: TGTGCCAGCAGCCAAGAGGGGACGCGCTATGGCTACACCTTC
CDR3 protein: CASSQEGTRYGYTF

D gene: NA
J gene: TRBJ2-7
V gene: TRBV7-2
clone size: NA
CDR3 DNA: TGTGCCAGCAGCCTAAAGTGGGGTGTCTACGAGCAGTACTTC
CDR3 protein: CASSLKWGVYEQYF

D gene: NA
J gene: TRBJ2-7
V gene: TRBV13
clone size: NA
CDR3 DNA: TGTGCCAGCAGCTTAAGCTACGAGCAGTACTTC
CDR3 protein: CASSLSYEQYF

D gene: NA
J gene: TRBJ2-6
V gene: TRBV5-1
clone size: NA
CDR3 DNA: TGCGCCAGCAGTGTACAGGGAAGCTCTGGGGCCAACGTCCTGACTTTC
CDR3 protein: CASSVQGSSGANVLTF

D gene: NA
J gene: TRBJ2-1
V gene: TRBV19
clone size: NA
CDR3 DNA: TGTGCCAGTAGTACCGTGGCTTTCAATGAGCAGTTCTTC
CDR3 protein: CASSTVAFNEQFF

D gene: NA
J gene: TRBJ1-4
V gene: TRBV5-8
clone size: once
CDR3 DNA: TGTGCCAGCGGGGATTATTATAATGAAAAACTGTTTTTT
CDR3 protein: CASGDYYNEKLFF

D gene: NA
J gene: TRBJ2-5
V gene: TRBV7-9
clone size: NA
CDR3 DNA: TGTGCCAGCAGCTTAGGGGGGCGGGAGACCCAGTACTTC
CDR3 protein: CASSLGGRETQYF

D gene: NA
J gene: TRBJ2-3
V gene: TRBV19
clone size: few
CDR3 DNA: TGTGCCAGTAGTATAGGAAGGGGGGGCACAGATACGCAGTATTTT
CDR3 protein: CASSIGRGGTDTQYF

D gene: NA
J gene: TRBJ2-7
V gene: TRBV27
clone size: NA
CDR3 DNA: TGTGCCAGCAGTCTCCACCGGGGCTACGAGCAGTACTTC
CDR3 protein: CASSLHRGYEQYF

D gene: NA
J gene: TRBJ2-3
V gene: TRBV5-4
clone size: few
CDR3 DNA: TGTGCCAGCAGCTTGGGCGCCAGGGGTAGCACAGATACGCAGTATTTT
CDR3 protein: CASSLGARGSTDTQYF

D gene: NA
J gene: TRBJ1-1
V gene: TRBV6-1
clone size: NA
CDR3 DNA: TGTGCCAGCAGCCTATACAGGACTGAAGCTTTCTTT
CDR3 protein: CASSLYRTEAFF

D gene: TRBD1
J gene: TRBJ1-2
V gene: TRBV6-6
clone size: NA
CDR3 DNA: TGTGCCAGCAGTTACAAGGGGGCCTGGTATGGCTACACCTTC
CDR3 protein: CASSYKGAWYGYTF